Following are 21 T cell receptor beta chains from one sample sequenced in a study of T cells after yellow fever vaccination. TCRdb reprocessed the 5' RACE reads via MiXCR and lists one record per CDR3 protein. The data contain under 400,000 distinct CDR3 sequences, under 15% of them seen just once; the ten biggest clones take up 2.5% to 4%. Sequencing was performed on CD4+ T cells sorted from PBMCs, taken 15 days after the yellow fever booster vaccination. Every receptor here comes from a man in his late teens or twenties who received the YFV17D yellow fever vaccine.

The rearrangement joins TRBV4-3 to TRBJ2-4; D might be TRBD2 (5 bases). Trimming stripped 1 base from V and 11 bases from J, with 12 bases between. The CDR3 has 13 residues. The germline V gene has CDR1 LGHNA and CDR2 YSLEER. The CDR3: CASSQGTGILQYF. CDR3 coding DNA: TGCGCCAGCAGCCAAGGAACCGGGATCCTTCAGTACTTC.

This clonotype was seen more than once but under ten times. The J gene is TRBJ2-5, the V gene TRBV6-2 or TRBV6-3; perhaps TRBD1 as D (5 bases). The CDR3 contains 15 residues. The germline CDR1 and CDR2 sequences are MNHEY and SVGEGT. V lost 3 bases to trimming and J lost 0 bases, with 11 bases between them. The CDR3 protein is CASSYGATYQETQYF. The CDR3 DNA sequence: TGTGCCAGCAGTTATGGGGCGACGTACCAAGAGACCCAGTACTTC.

The J gene is TRBJ1-3, the V gene TRBV7-2; D unresolved. Germline values: CDR1 SGHTA, CDR2 FQGNSA. The length of the CDR3 is 15 residues. Trimming removed 5 bases at V and 0 bases at J, with 11 bases between. Here the CDR3 DNA reads TGTGCCAGCAGCCCAGGAGGCCGCTCTGGAAACACCATATATTTT. Its protein product is CASSPGGRSGNTIYF.

This chain links TRBV7-3 with TRBJ1-2; 8 bases are a match to TRBD1. V was clipped by 5 bases and J by 10 bases; unmatched bases: 9. CDR1 and CDR2 from the germline V gene are SGHTA and FQGTGA. CDR3 length: 13 amino acids. DNA for the CDR3: TGTGCCAGCAGCGACCGTGGACAGGGTCCCTACACCTTC. Its translation is CASSDRGQGPYTF.

This clonotype appeared a few times. The rearrangement joins TRBV4-3 to TRBJ2-7; D is ambiguous. CDR3 length: 14 residues. V lost 0 bases, J lost 4 bases, and 10 bases lay in between. Germline assignment: CDR1 LGHNA and CDR2 YSLEER. The CDR3 nucleotides are TGCGCCAGCAGCCAAGATCAAGGGCGGTACGAGCAGTACTTC. Amino acids: CASSQDQGRYEQYF.

This clonotype was recorded a few times. The V call is TRBV9, the J call TRBJ1-4; 9 positions match TRBD1. The germline V gene encodes CDR1 SGDLS and CDR2 YYNGEE. Losses at the gene ends were 4 bases for V and 7 bases for J; bases not matched to a gene: 8. The CDR3 has 15 amino acids. In DNA, the CDR3 is TGTGCCAGCAGCCCCCGGACAGGGGAGGGTGAAAAACTGTTTTTT. It translates to CASSPRTGEGEKLFF. Variable domain in full (rest from reference TRBV9 and TRBJ1-4): DSGVTQTPKHLITATGQRVTLRCSPRSGDLSVYWYQQSLDQGLQFLIQYYNGEERAKGNILERFSAQQFPDLHSELNLSSLELGDSALYFCASSPRTGEGEKLFFGSGTQLSVL.

This clonotype was recorded a few times. The J gene is TRBJ1-1, the V gene TRBV5-1; possible D gene TRBD1, 6 bases. V was clipped by 6 bases and J by 1 base, with 13 bases between them. This CDR3 contains 14 residues. Germline loops: CDR1 SGHRS, CDR2 YFSETQ. In nucleotides, the CDR3 is TGCGCCAGCAACAGCGGACAGACGAACACTGAAGCTTTCTTT. The encoded protein is CASNSGQTNTEAFF. Combining the CDR3 with reference TRBV5-1 and TRBJ1-1 gives the whole variable domain KAGVTQTPRYLIKTRGQQVTLSCSPISGHRSVSWYQQTPGQGLQFLFEYFSETQRNKGNFPGRFSGRQFSNSRSEMNVSTLELGDSALYLCASNSGQTNTEAFFGQGTRLTVV.

Ten or more counts support this clonotype. The chain uses TRBV5-1 and TRBJ2-2; unclear D gene. Trimming removed 0 bases from V and 5 bases from J, with 14 bases in between. The CDR3 extends over 16 amino acids. From germline, CDR1 is SGHRS and CDR2 YFSETQ. CDR3 bases: TGCGCCAGCAGCTTGGCTGGGTCCTCGAGGACCGGGGAGCTGTTTTTT. Translation gives CASSLAGSSRTGELFF.

The chain uses TRBV11-2 and TRBJ1-3; D gene unclear. The germline gives CDR1 SGHAT, CDR2 FQNNGV. The germline V and J ends were trimmed by 5 bases and 1 base, with 9 bases remaining between them. The CDR3 loop spans 14 amino acids. The CDR3 sequence is CASSHPGSGNTIYF. For the CDR3, the DNA is TGTGCCAGCAGCCATCCGGGTTCTGGAAACACCATATATTTT.

This clonotype was observed many times. V and J are TRBV5-1 and TRBJ2-2; D gene unclear. The CDR3 contains 15 residues. The germline V gene has CDR1 SGHRS and CDR2 YFSETQ. Trimming took off 0 bases at V and 1 base at J, with 7 bases between the two ends. DNA of the CDR3: TGCGCCAGCAGCTTGGACCGCGGGAACACCGGGGAGCTGTTTTTT. The encoded protein is CASSLDRGNTGELFF.

The chain carries TRBV19 and TRBJ2-3; the match to TRBD1 covers 7 bases. CDR3 length equals 13 residues. Germline lookup yields CDR1 LNHDA and CDR2 SQIVND (reference sequence). The V segment lost 5 bases and the J segment 5 bases; nucleotides outside the gene matches: 4. CDR3 sequence: CASSLRQGDTQYF. The CDR3 coding sequence is TGTGCCAGTAGTCTCCGACAGGGAGATACGCAGTATTTT.

This clonotype was seen more than once but under ten times. The J gene is TRBJ1-6, the V gene TRBV20-1; 9 bases agree with TRBD1. The CDR3 consists of 13 residues. V gave up 6 bases and J gave up 9 bases; unmatched junction bases: 6. The germline V gene encodes CDR1 DFQATT and CDR2 SNEGSKA (reference sequence). The CDR3 DNA reads as TGCAGTGCGAGCAGGGACAGGGCTTCACCCCTCCACTTT. Its protein is CSASRDRASPLHF.

This clonotype came up a few times. The chain recombines TRBV28 with TRBJ2-4; D is uncertain. This CDR3 has 13 amino acids. Per the germline V gene, CDR1 is MDHEN and CDR2 is SYDVKM. V was pared by 1 base and J by 7 bases, with 8 bases between. In nucleotides, the CDR3 is TGTGCCAGCAGTTTATTGATCGATAACATTCAGTACTTC. It is translated as CASSLLIDNIQYF.

This chain uses TRBV6-4 with TRBJ1-5, with a tentative D call TRBD1 (5 bases). Germline loops: CDR1 MRHNA, CDR2 SNTAGT. This CDR3 comprises 14 residues. DNA of the CDR3: TGTGACCTACCGCCAGGGTTAAGCAATCAGCCCCAGCATTTT. Its translation is CDLPPGLSNQPQHF.

This clonotype was picked up a small number of times. V usage is TRBV4-3 and J usage is TRBJ2-1; D ambiguous. The CDR3 has 15 residues. The ends were cut back, 4 bases at V and 5 bases at J, with 15 bases in the middle. Germline V gene lookup returns CDR1 LGHNA and CDR2 YSLEER. CDR3 DNA: TGCGCCAGCAGCCCCCGGGCTTACCTCGACAATGAGCAGTTCTTC. Residues: CASSPRAYLDNEQFF.

The chain employs TRBV4-1 and TRBJ2-5, with 7 bases fitting TRBD1. Unmatched junction bases numbered 10, after V lost 2 bases and J lost 4 bases. This CDR3 has 16 amino acids. Germline V gene lookup returns CDR1 MGHRA and CDR2 YSYEKL. The DNA for the CDR3 is TGCGCCAGCAGCCAACCTAGACAGGGTGGGCGAGAGACCCAGTACTTC. Amino acid sequence: CASSQPRQGGRETQYF.

The V and J genes are TRBV24-1 and TRBJ2-3; D ambiguous. From germline, CDR1 is KGHDR and CDR2 SFDVKD. V was shortened by 4 bases and J by 4 bases, with 11 bases between the two germline ends. This CDR3 has 14 residues. For the CDR3, the DNA is TGTGCCACCAGTGACCCTGACCGCCCAGATACGCAGTATTTT. As protein: CATSDPDRPDTQYF.

J is TRBJ1-6 and V is TRBV6-5, with D hard to call. Trimming shortened V by 5 bases and J by 0 bases, and 8 bases separated the two germline ends. Germline values: CDR1 MNHEY, CDR2 SVGAGI. The CDR3 runs 15 residues. The CDR3: CASSRASSYNSPLHF. Written as DNA, the CDR3 is TGTGCCAGCAGTCGGGCGAGCTCCTATAATTCACCCCTCCACTTT.

J is TRBJ2-2 and V is TRBV3-1; D is ambiguous. Per germline, CDR1 LGHDT and CDR2 YNNKEL (reference sequence). This CDR3 is 13 amino acids long. Trimming took 8 bases from V and 0 from J, leaving 7 bases between them. The chain's CDR3 is CASDISNTGELFF. The CDR3, as DNA: TGTGCCAGCGACATATCGAACACCGGGGAGCTGTTTTTT.

V usage is TRBV7-8 and J usage is TRBJ2-1; D gene unclear. The CDR3 is 11 residues long. V was pared by 6 bases and J by 7 bases, with 7 bases between. Per germline, CDR1 SGHVS and CDR2 FQNEAQ. CDR3 nucleotides: TGTGCCAGCAGTCGGAGTAATGAGCAGTTCTTC. It translates to CASSRSNEQFF.

As DNA, the CDR3 is TGCAGTGCTAGTCGTTTGAGGACTGGAAACACCATATATTTT. The encoded protein is CSASRLRTGNTIYF. The V gene is TRBV20-1, the J gene TRBJ1-3; the D is unclear. Deletions cut 3 bases from V and 2 bases from J, with 11 bases between. The CDR3 is made up of 14 amino acids. Germline V gives CDR1 DFQATT, CDR2 SNEGSKA (reference sequence).